The count of the clone carrying this T cell receptor (beta chain) is one. The germline CDR1 and CDR2 sequences are SGHRS and YFSETQ. The CDR3 runs 14 residues. Trimming took 5 bases from V and 1 from J, leaving 12 bases between them. The protocol was immunoSEQ multiplex PCR, while the TCRdb copy is restricted to in-frame clones and leaves out a portion. The repertoire holds more than 85,000 clones, with about nine tenths as singletons. The data originate from a study of control samples from healthy donors and cancer patients. Sequences were obtained from blood. The TCR sequence derives from a human donor in good health. The donor label of this sample is uncertain. This chain connects TRBV5-1 to TRBJ1-1; D possibly corresponds to TRBD1 (5 bases). The CDR3 protein is CASSPQVPNTEAFF. As DNA, the CDR3 is TGCGCCAGCAGTCCACAGGTCCCGAACACTGAAGCTTTCTTT.